A selection of T cell receptor beta chains follows, all from one sample in a study of TIL therapy for anti-PD-1-resistant metastatic lung cancer. TCRdb's copy holds only in-frame clones and misses some; the assay was immunoSEQ multiplex PCR. Of more than 35,000 clones listed, around 70% are singletons. The sample here was blood, taken at baseline. The receptors come from a person aged 25-80 years with non-small cell lung cancer. CDR3s include the opening cysteine and the closing phenylalanine or tryptophan. A D gene is named only where the DNA matches it firmly. Size tells how often a clone was seen (once, few, many) or the class of an expanded clone, and some rows leave it out.

CDR3nt: TGTGCCAGCGGAGGGTGGCAGATGGGCACTGAAGCTTTCTTT
CDR3aa: CASGGWQMGTEAFF
j_gene: TRBJ1-1
v_gene: TRBV2
abundance: -
len: 14
d_gene: -

CDR3nt: TGTGCCACCAGCAGAGGATGGGGGGGCACTGAAGCTTTCTTT
CDR3aa: CATSRGWGGTEAFF
j_gene: TRBJ1-1
v_gene: TRBV15
abundance: -
len: 14
d_gene: -

CDR3nt: TGTGCCAGCACCCGTGGGGCTGAAGCTTTCTTT
CDR3aa: CASTRGAEAFF
j_gene: TRBJ1-1
v_gene: TRBV28
abundance: -
len: 11
d_gene: -

CDR3nt: TGTGCCAGCTACTCCCCACCGGGTCGGGGCTACACCTTC
CDR3aa: CASYSPPGRGYTF
j_gene: TRBJ1-2
v_gene: TRBV5-4
abundance: -
len: 13
d_gene: -

CDR3nt: TGTGCCAGCAGAGAGACAGGGGTCTCCTACAATGAGCAGTTCTTC
CDR3aa: CASRETGVSYNEQFF
j_gene: TRBJ2-1
v_gene: TRBV7-9
abundance: few
len: 15
d_gene: TRBD1

CDR3nt: TGTGCCAGCAGCTTAAGGGGTCTATTGGGAGCTGGAAACACCATATATTTT
CDR3aa: CASSLRGLLGAGNTIYF
j_gene: TRBJ1-3
v_gene: TRBV7-2
abundance: -
len: 17
d_gene: -

CDR3nt: TGTGCCAGCAGGGTCTTAGCGGGAGGCCAAGAGACCCAGTACTTC
CDR3aa: CASRVLAGGQETQYF
j_gene: TRBJ2-5
v_gene: TRBV6-1
abundance: -
len: 15
d_gene: TRBD2

CDR3nt: TGCGCCAGCAGCCAGACAGGGCCTAACTATGGCTACACCTTC
CDR3aa: CASSQTGPNYGYTF
j_gene: TRBJ1-2
v_gene: TRBV5-1
abundance: -
len: 14
d_gene: TRBD1

CDR3nt: TGTGCCAGCAGCTACAGGACAGGGCGGAACACCGGGGAGCTGTTTTTT
CDR3aa: CASSYRTGRNTGELFF
j_gene: TRBJ2-2
v_gene: TRBV7-9
abundance: -
len: 16
d_gene: TRBD1

CDR3nt: TGCGCCAGCAGCTTGGCGGGAGGGTACACTGAAGCTTTCTTT
CDR3aa: CASSLAGGYTEAFF
j_gene: TRBJ1-1
v_gene: TRBV5-1
abundance: few
len: 14
d_gene: -

CDR3nt: TGTGCCAGCAGCTTGAAAATAGCCAGCCCCCTCCACTTT
CDR3aa: CASSLKIASPLHF
j_gene: TRBJ1-6
v_gene: TRBV7-2
abundance: -
len: 13
d_gene: -

CDR3nt: TGCGCCAGCAGGTCGGGCGATACGCAGTATTTT
CDR3aa: CASRSGDTQYF
j_gene: TRBJ2-3
v_gene: TRBV5-1
abundance: -
len: 11
d_gene: -

CDR3nt: TGTGCCAGCAGCTTAGGGTCACGGAATAATTCACCCCTCCACTTT
CDR3aa: CASSLGSRNNSPLHF
j_gene: TRBJ1-6
v_gene: TRBV7-2
abundance: -
len: 15
d_gene: -

CDR3nt: TGTGCCAGCACCCGGGACACGTCGGACACTGAAGCTTTCTTT
CDR3aa: CASTRDTSDTEAFF
j_gene: TRBJ1-1
v_gene: TRBV28
abundance: once
len: 14
d_gene: -

CDR3nt: TGTGCCAGCAGCTATTCATCGAATTCACCCCTCCACTTT
CDR3aa: CASSYSSNSPLHF
j_gene: TRBJ1-6
v_gene: TRBV11-2
abundance: -
len: 13
d_gene: -

CDR3nt: TGTGCCAGCAGCGCGAGCCCCAGGGGCACTGAGCAGTTCTTC
CDR3aa: CASSASPRGTEQFF
j_gene: TRBJ2-1
v_gene: TRBV9
abundance: -
len: 14
d_gene: -

CDR3nt: TGCGCCAGCAGCCTTGAGGTTGCAACTAATGAAAAACTGTTTTTT
CDR3aa: CASSLEVATNEKLFF
j_gene: TRBJ1-4
v_gene: TRBV4-3
abundance: -
len: 15
d_gene: -

CDR3nt: TGTGCCAGCAGCCGGGGACTGGCGGCACCGGACGAGCAGTACTTC
CDR3aa: CASSRGLAAPDEQYF
j_gene: TRBJ2-7
v_gene: TRBV14
abundance: -
len: 15
d_gene: -

CDR3nt: TGCGCCAGCAGCCAACTTGGCATAGGGGAGCAGTTCTTC
CDR3aa: CASSQLGIGEQFF
j_gene: TRBJ2-1
v_gene: TRBV4-1
abundance: once
len: 13
d_gene: -

CDR3nt: TGCAGCGTTGGTTTGGTTAGCGGCGGTGGAGATACGCAGTATTTT
CDR3aa: CSVGLVSGGGDTQYF
j_gene: TRBJ2-3
v_gene: TRBV29-1
abundance: -
len: 15
d_gene: -

CDR3nt: TGTGCCAGCAGTTACGGGGCGCCGAACACTGAAGCTTTCTTT
CDR3aa: CASSYGAPNTEAFF
j_gene: TRBJ1-1
v_gene: TRBV6-5
abundance: -
len: 14
d_gene: -

CDR3nt: TGCGCCAGCAGCCACCCTCCCGTAGCAGAAGCTTTCTTT
CDR3aa: CASSHPPVAEAFF
j_gene: TRBJ1-1
v_gene: TRBV4-1
abundance: -
len: 13
d_gene: -

CDR3nt: TGCGCCAGCAGCCAAGATGGGGCGAATAATGAAAAACTGTTTTTT
CDR3aa: CASSQDGANNEKLFF
j_gene: TRBJ1-4
v_gene: TRBV4-1
abundance: few
len: 15
d_gene: -

CDR3nt: TGTGCCAGCACCTTCCCCGGGGGACAGGGATCTCAGACCCAGTACTTC
CDR3aa: CASTFPGGQGSQTQYF
j_gene: TRBJ2-5
v_gene: TRBV28
abundance: -
len: 16
d_gene: TRBD1

CDR3nt: TGCAGTGCTAGACGATCAGCGGGCTACACCTTC
CDR3aa: CSARRSAGYTF
j_gene: TRBJ1-2
v_gene: TRBV20-1
abundance: -
len: 11
d_gene: -

CDR3nt: TGTGCCAGCAGCCCGACAGGGGTTCCAGAGACCCAGTACTTC
CDR3aa: CASSPTGVPETQYF
j_gene: TRBJ2-5
v_gene: TRBV5-8
abundance: -
len: 14
d_gene: TRBD1

CDR3nt: TGTGCCAGCAGCGGGACTAGCGACTATACCGACACCGCTCCTGAGCAGTTCTTC
CDR3aa: CASSGTSDYTDTAPEQFF
j_gene: TRBJ2-1
v_gene: TRBV5-4
abundance: once
len: 18
d_gene: TRBD2

CDR3nt: TGTGCCAGCTCACCACGGGAGTCAGCGGGGAATGAGCAGTTCTTC
CDR3aa: CASSPRESAGNEQFF
j_gene: TRBJ2-1
v_gene: TRBV18
abundance: -
len: 15
d_gene: TRBD2

CDR3nt: TGCGCCAGCAGCCAAGATCAGGCGGGTAGAGGGTACTATGGCTACACCTTC
CDR3aa: CASSQDQAGRGYYGYTF
j_gene: TRBJ1-2
v_gene: TRBV4-1
abundance: -
len: 17
d_gene: -

CDR3nt: TGTGCCAGTCAGGGGAAGGGCACAGATACGCAGTATTTT
CDR3aa: CASQGKGTDTQYF
j_gene: TRBJ2-3
v_gene: TRBV5-6
abundance: -
len: 13
d_gene: -

CDR3nt: TGTGCCAGCAGCCCGTCCAATGAGCAGTTCTTC
CDR3aa: CASSPSNEQFF
j_gene: TRBJ2-1
v_gene: TRBV28
abundance: -
len: 11
d_gene: -

CDR3nt: TGCGCCAGCAGCGGGCGACAGAGCTCCTACGAGCAGTACTTC
CDR3aa: CASSGRQSSYEQYF
j_gene: TRBJ2-7
v_gene: TRBV13
abundance: -
len: 14
d_gene: -